This T cell receptor beta chain was recorded in a study of T-cell reconstitution after alpha-beta-depleted transplantation in children. As it was prepared, the TCRbeta library received unique molecular identifiers. TCRdb passed the PCR reads through MiXCR, listing each CDR3 protein once. The table records about 610,000 distinct CDR3 sequences, over 9.5% of them present only once. The CDR3 consists of 14 residues. From germline, CDR1 is KGHDR and CDR2 SFDVKD. V lost 5 bases and J 0 bases, leaving 7 bases between the germline ends. This sequence originates from a human donor who donated a stem cell graft to a child with acute myeloid leukemia. This specimen was PBMCs from the stem cell graft donor, taken from the stem cell graft. This chain connects TRBV24-1 to TRBJ1-5; D is perhaps TRBD1 (5 bases). DNA of the CDR3: TGTGCCACCAGTGGACAGCTTAGCAATCAGCCCCAGCATTTT. As protein: CATSGQLSNQPQHF.